This TCR beta chain was documented in a study of cytomegalovirus exposure and HLA in healthy donors. Study-wide context: The approximately 120 validation repertoires, a later analysis reported, used the same platform as the 666 repertoires from the first cohort. Study-wide results and caveats: The study listed some 160 cytomegalovirus-associated TCR beta chains. In a later analysis, first-cohort TCR clusters were found to tend to co-occur in the 120 or so validation repertoires. In vitro assays verified that three CMV-associated chains recognized CMV antigens specifically.

Comments on this clone: The antigen remains undetermined.

The CDR3 consists of 16 residues. The germline CDR1 and CDR2 sequences are MNHEY and SVGAGI. V dropped 0 bases and J dropped 7; count of bases not matched to a gene: 9. Using immunoSEQ multiplex PCR, the repertoire was profiled, and TCRdb retains in-frame clones only, with some absent. The table shows some 120,000 clones, with nearly 90% occurring only once. This TCR was recovered from a woman in her late teens or twenties in good health and CMV-seronegative. Sequencing input: PBMCs. The rearrangement links TRBV6-5 to TRBJ2-1; 7 bases map to TRBD2. The CDR3 nucleotides are TGTGCCAGCAGTTACTCGTCGGGGAGGGCCGGGAATGAGCAGTTCTTC. Translation: CASSYSSGRAGNEQFF.